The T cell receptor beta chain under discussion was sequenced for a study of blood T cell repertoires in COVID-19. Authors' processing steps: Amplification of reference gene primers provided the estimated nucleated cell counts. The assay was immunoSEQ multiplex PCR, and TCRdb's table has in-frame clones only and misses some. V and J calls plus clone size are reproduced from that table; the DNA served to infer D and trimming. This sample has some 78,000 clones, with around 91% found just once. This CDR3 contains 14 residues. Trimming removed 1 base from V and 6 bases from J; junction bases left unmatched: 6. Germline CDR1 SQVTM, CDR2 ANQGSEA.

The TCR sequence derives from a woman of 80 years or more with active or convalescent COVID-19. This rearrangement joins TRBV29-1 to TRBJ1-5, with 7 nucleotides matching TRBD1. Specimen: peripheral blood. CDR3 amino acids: CSVEGNRGGQPQHF. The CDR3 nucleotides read TGCAGCGTTGAAGGTAACAGGGGCGGTCAGCCCCAGCATTTT.